This is a list of T cell receptor beta chains from one sample in a study of blood T cell repertoires in COVID-19. Clones were read by immunoSEQ multiplex PCR, and TCRdb kept only the in-frame ones, dropping some. This table has under 350,000 clones, approximately 89% appearing once. Sequencing input: PBMCs or T cells enriched from blood (not recorded which). The receptors were sampled from a woman between 55 and 75 years old who had recovered from COVID-19. Both conserved end residues are part of each CDR3. Fields, in order: V gene, CDR3 protein.

TRBV14 | CASSLNRGETQYF
TRBV28 | CASSWGGSGGAYNEQFF
TRBV5-1 | CASSSDRGDHEQYF
TRBV5-1 | CASSVQLGYGYTF
TRBV2 | CASKARQSQETQYF
TRBV19 | CASKAGGPPEDTQYF
TRBV14 | CASGASSYEQYF
TRBV18 | CASSPPRTGSTDTQYF
TRBV5-1 | CASSRGPLSYEQYF
TRBV2 | CASRARSYEQYF
TRBV19 | CASSIRGEGTYNEQFF
TRBV7-9 | CASSLTYGYTF
TRBV27 | CASSLSDPRGRVNEKLFF
TRBV30 | CAGGTLTEAFF
TRBV11-3 | CASSTHPPGVGGELFF
TRBV29-1 | CSVEAGGGGYGYTF
TRBV3-1/TRBV3-2 | CASSQPGAGEQYF
TRBV28 | CASSFRTEADTQYF
TRBV5-1 | CASSREPGQVYGYTF
TRBV27 | CASSFGTYTGELFF
TRBV10-3 | CAINPSGKDSSTIYF
TRBV11-2 | CASSLDRTVYEQYF
TRBV28 | CASSFPSGNIYEQYF